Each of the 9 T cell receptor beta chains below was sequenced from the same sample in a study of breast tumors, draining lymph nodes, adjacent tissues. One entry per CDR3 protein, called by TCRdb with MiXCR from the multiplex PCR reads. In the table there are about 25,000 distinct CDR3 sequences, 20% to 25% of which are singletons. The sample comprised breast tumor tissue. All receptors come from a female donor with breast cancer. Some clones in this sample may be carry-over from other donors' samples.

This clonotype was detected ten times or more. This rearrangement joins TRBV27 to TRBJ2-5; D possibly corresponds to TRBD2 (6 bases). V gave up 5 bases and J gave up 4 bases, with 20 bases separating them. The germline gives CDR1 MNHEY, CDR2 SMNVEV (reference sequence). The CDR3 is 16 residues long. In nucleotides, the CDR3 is TGTGCCAGCAGTCTAATCGCGACTAGTCACACAGAGACCCAGTACTTC. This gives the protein CASSLIATSHTETQYF.

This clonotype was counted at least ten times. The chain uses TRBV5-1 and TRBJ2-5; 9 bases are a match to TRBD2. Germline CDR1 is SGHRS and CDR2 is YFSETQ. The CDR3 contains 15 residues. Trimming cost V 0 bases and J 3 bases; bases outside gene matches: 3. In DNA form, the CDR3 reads TGCGCCAGCAGCTTGGGGGTAGCGGGAGAAGAGACCCAGTACTTC. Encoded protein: CASSLGVAGEETQYF.

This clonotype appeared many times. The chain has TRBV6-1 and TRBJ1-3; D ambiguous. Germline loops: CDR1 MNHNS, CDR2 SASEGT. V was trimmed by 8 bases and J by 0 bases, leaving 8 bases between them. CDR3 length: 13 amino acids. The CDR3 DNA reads TGTGCCAGCGCGACGTACTCTGGAAACACCATATATTTT. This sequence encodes CASATYSGNTIYF.

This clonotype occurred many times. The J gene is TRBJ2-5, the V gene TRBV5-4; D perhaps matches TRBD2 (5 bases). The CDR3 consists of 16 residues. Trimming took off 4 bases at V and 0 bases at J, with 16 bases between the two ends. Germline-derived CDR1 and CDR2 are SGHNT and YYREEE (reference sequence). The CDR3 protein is CASSEGPADHQETQYF. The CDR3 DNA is TGTGCCAGCAGCGAGGGCCCAGCGGACCACCAAGAGACCCAGTACTTC.

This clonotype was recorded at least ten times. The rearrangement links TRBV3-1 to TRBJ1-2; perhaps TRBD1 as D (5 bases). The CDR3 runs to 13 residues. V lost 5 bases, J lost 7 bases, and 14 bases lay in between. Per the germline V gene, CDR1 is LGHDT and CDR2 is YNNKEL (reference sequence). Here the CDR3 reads CASSEIGTRGYTF. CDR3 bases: TGTGCCAGCAGCGAAATCGGGACCCGTGGCTACACCTTC.

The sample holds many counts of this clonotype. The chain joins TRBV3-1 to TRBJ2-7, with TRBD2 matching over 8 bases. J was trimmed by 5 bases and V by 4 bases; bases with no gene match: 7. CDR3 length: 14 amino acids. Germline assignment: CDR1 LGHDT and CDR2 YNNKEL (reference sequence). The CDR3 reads CASSRTSQVHEQYF. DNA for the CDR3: TGTGCCAGCAGCCGGACTAGCCAAGTCCACGAGCAGTACTTC.

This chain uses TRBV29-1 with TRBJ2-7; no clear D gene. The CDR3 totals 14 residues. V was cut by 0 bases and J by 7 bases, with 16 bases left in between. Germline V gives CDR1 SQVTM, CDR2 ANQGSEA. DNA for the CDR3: TGCAGCGTTGAAGAGTCTGGAGTGGGTGGAGAGCAGTACTTC. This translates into CSVEESGVGGEQYF.

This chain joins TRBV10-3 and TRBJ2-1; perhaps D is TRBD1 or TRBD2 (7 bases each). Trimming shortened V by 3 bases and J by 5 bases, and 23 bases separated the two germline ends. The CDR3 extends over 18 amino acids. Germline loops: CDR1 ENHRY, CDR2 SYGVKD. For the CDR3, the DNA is TGTGCCATCAGTGAATCCGGGGGCAGGGGGGGCAGGGACAATGAGCAGTTCTTC. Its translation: CAISESGGRGGRDNEQFF.

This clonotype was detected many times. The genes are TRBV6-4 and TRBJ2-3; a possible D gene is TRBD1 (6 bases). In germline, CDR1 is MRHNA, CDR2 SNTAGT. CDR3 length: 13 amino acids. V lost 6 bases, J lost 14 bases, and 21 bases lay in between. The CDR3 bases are TGTGCCAGCAGCACTAGTCCTCAGGGGAGATTGTATTTT. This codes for CASSTSPQGRLYF.